The rows below give T cell receptor beta chains drawn from one sample of a study of T cells after yellow fever vaccination. Using its own MiXCR run on the 5' RACE reads, TCRdb lists one record per CDR3 protein. This sample yields roughly 240,000 distinct CDR3 sequences, of which 6.5% to 7.5% are seen a single time; roughly 1% belongs to the top ten. Sequencing used CD4+ T cells sorted from PBMCs, obtained on the day of the yellow fever booster vaccination. Receptors were obtained from a man aged 30-40 years who received the YFV17D yellow fever vaccine. Both conserved end residues are part of each CDR3. The D gene is left open where the match is weak. Clone size is stated in some rows and not others, as once, few, many or a class when expanded.

>TRBV18|12|TRBJ2-3|few|-
CASSSTRDTQYF
TGTGCCAGCTCTTCGACTAGAGATACGCAGTATTTT
>TRBV15|14|TRBJ2-2|many|-
CATSRATEAGELFF
TGTGCCACCAGCAGGGCGACAGAGGCCGGGGAGCTGTTTTTT
>TRBV20-1|15|TRBJ2-5|-|TRBD2
CSAMSPGTSIETQYF
TGCAGTGCAATGTCCCCCGGGACTAGCATAGAGACCCAGTACTTC
>TRBV6-1|15|TRBJ2-5|many|TRBD2
CASSRTSGKQETQYF
TGTGCCAGCAGCCGGACTAGCGGGAAACAAGAGACCCAGTACTTC
>TRBV20-1|13|TRBJ2-7|many|TRBD2
CSARLTPGGEQYF
TGCAGTGCTAGATTGACGCCGGGGGGCGAGCAGTACTTC
>TRBV10-3|14|TRBJ2-5|many|-
CAIQSVTQQETQYF
TGTGCCATCCAATCCGTGACTCAACAAGAGACCCAGTACTTC
>TRBV5-1|13|TRBJ2-3|-|-
CASSWLAGDTQYF
TGCGCCAGCAGCTGGCTAGCCGGAGATACGCAGTATTTT
>TRBV20-1|16|TRBJ2-3|few|TRBD2
CSASPNSGTRADTQYF
TGCAGTGCTAGTCCCAATTCCGGGACTAGGGCAGATACGCAGTATTTT
>TRBV10-2|18|TRBJ2-3|many|-
CASSESPLRRLPRGTQYF
TGCGCCAGCAGTGAGTCCCCCCTTAGAAGGCTCCCCAGGGGTACGCAGTATTTT
>TRBV11-3|16|TRBJ2-3|-|TRBD2
CASSAGGSGIGDTQYF
TGTGCCAGCAGCGCCGGGGGGAGCGGGATCGGTGATACGCAGTATTTT
>TRBV28|14|TRBJ2-7|few|-
CASTPGSGSYEQYF
TGTGCCAGCACCCCAGGGTCCGGCTCCTACGAGCAGTACTTC
>TRBV7-6|15|TRBJ2-5|-|-
CASSQFNRDEETQYF
TGTGCCAGCAGCCAATTCAACAGAGATGAAGAGACCCAGTACTTC
>TRBV19|15|TRBJ2-5|many|-
CASSKTALARETQYF
TGTGCCAGTTCTAAGACGGCACTAGCTAGAGAGACCCAGTACTTC
>TRBV30|13|TRBJ2-7|-|-
CAWTSVLSYEQYF
TGTGCCTGGACCTCCGTTCTCTCCTACGAGCAGTACTTC
>TRBV20-1|15|TRBJ2-7|few|TRBD2
CSASVAREVYGEQYF
TGCAGTGCTAGTGTAGCGCGGGAGGTTTACGGCGAGCAGTACTTC